Below, 20 T cell receptor beta chains from the same sample are listed, as sequenced in a study of early T cells in non-severe SARS-CoV-2 infection. One entry per CDR3 protein, called by TCRdb with MiXCR from the 5' RACE reads. The sample records approximately 99,000 distinct CDR3 sequences, 12% being singletons. The specimen sequenced was whole blood. These receptor sequences come from an adult who was a healthcare worker with PCR-confirmed SARS-CoV-2 infection or an uninfected control (not recorded which).

This clonotype showed up just a few times. Being one base from a much bigger clone, this may be a read error. The rearrangement joins TRBV21-1 to TRBJ2-1; the table assigns TRBD2, which was not confirmed against the DNA. TRBV21-1 is a pseudogene locus. This CDR3 region has 16 residues. In DNA form, the CDR3 reads TGTGCCAGCAGCACCGCAGCGGGGGGGTCAAGGGATGGGCAGTTCTTC. The encoded protein is CASSTAAGGSRDGQFF.

This chain links TRBV5-4 with TRBJ1-1; D might be TRBD1 (5 bases). The CDR3 has 14 residues. Germline V lookup: CDR1 SGHNT, CDR2 YYREEE (reference sequence). The V end was cut by 2 bases, the J end by 4 bases, with 12 bases between. The CDR3 DNA reads TGTGCCAGCAGCTTTGAGAGGGGCGGCACTGAAGCTTTCTTT. Amino acids: CASSFERGGTEAFF.

This clonotype came up a few times. This chain links TRBV20-1 with TRBJ2-1; D is uncertain. CDR3 length equals 15 residues. V lost 3 bases, J lost 3 bases, and 15 bases lay in between. Germline V gives CDR1 DFQATT, CDR2 SNEGSKA (reference sequence). Here the CDR3 reads CSARALLVGYNEQFF. The CDR3 region has the DNA TGCAGTGCTAGGGCTCTGTTGGTGGGCTACAATGAGCAGTTCTTC.

This clonotype was seen at least ten times. V and J are TRBV28 and TRBJ2-3; possible D gene TRBD1, 5 bases. The CDR3 totals 15 residues. CDR1 and CDR2 (germline): MDHEN, SYDVKM. The V end was cut by 8 bases, the J end by 6 bases, with 21 bases between. The CDR3 region is CASGPDGQGGDTQYF. CDR3 DNA: TGTGCCAGCGGCCCAGACGGGCAGGGTGGGGATACGCAGTATTTT.

This clonotype was recorded a few times. V usage is TRBV20-1 and J usage is TRBJ2-1; TRBD2 aligns across 12 bases. Germline CDR1 reads DFQATT; CDR2 reads SNEGSKA (reference sequence). CDR3 length: 13 amino acids. With V trimmed by 6 bases and J by 10 bases, 7 bases remained unmatched. CDR3 DNA: TGCAGTGCCCTGACTAGCGGGGGAGGGGAGCAGTTCTTC. It is translated as CSALTSGGGEQFF.

This clonotype was counted only a few times. The chain has TRBV12-3 or TRBV12-4 and TRBJ2-1; a possible D gene is TRBD1 (6 bases). The CDR3 contains 14 residues. Trimming removed 6 bases at V and 7 bases at J, with 16 bases between. The CDR3 spells CASSMDSVWNEQFF. The DNA for the CDR3 is TGTGCCAGCAGCATGGACAGTGTGTGGAATGAGCAGTTCTTC.

The sample holds a few counts of this clonotype. The chain employs TRBV5-4 and TRBJ2-3, with 7 bases aligning to TRBD1. With 4 bases clipped from V and 3 bases from J, the junction kept 5 bases outside the gene matches. The CDR3 is 14 residues long. Germline V gene data show CDR1 as SGHNT and CDR2 as YYREEE (reference sequence). CDR3 nucleotides: TGTGCCAGCAGCCTGACAGGGTGGACAGATACGCAGTATTTT. Translated, it gives CASSLTGWTDTQYF.

This clonotype was detected ten times or more. V gene TRBV10-3 combines with J gene TRBJ2-1; D not certain. This CDR3 comprises 14 residues. The germline V gene encodes CDR1 ENHRY and CDR2 SYGVKD. V was trimmed by 3 bases and J by 9 bases, leaving 15 bases between them. The CDR3 nucleotides read TGTGCCATCAGTGAAGATGTAGCCATCGGTGAGCAGTTCTTC. This codes for CAISEDVAIGEQFF.

The sample holds many counts of this clonotype. The chain has TRBV5-1 and TRBJ2-7, with D hard to call. The CDR3 extends over 16 amino acids. Per germline, CDR1 SGHRS and CDR2 YFSETQ. The V end lost 1 base, the J end lost 0 bases, and 14 bases lay between the germline ends. The CDR3 region is CASSLLPVESSYEQYF. As DNA, the CDR3 is TGCGCCAGCAGCTTGTTGCCTGTGGAGAGCTCCTACGAGCAGTACTTC.

The chain uses TRBV9 and TRBJ1-6, with D maybe TRBD1 (6 bases). Between the trimmed V and J ends, which lost 3 bases and 7 bases, there was a span of 14 bases. Germline V gives CDR1 SGDLS, CDR2 YYNGEE. This CDR3 region has 15 residues. CDR3 nucleotides: TGTGCCAGCAGCGGTGCCGGGACACTCAATTCACCCCTCCACTTT. Translating it yields CASSGAGTLNSPLHF.

The chain employs TRBV5-1 and TRBJ1-1; 7 bases agree with TRBD1. The germline V gene has CDR1 SGHRS and CDR2 YFSETQ. The CDR3 has 17 residues. V shed 3 bases, J shed 1 base, and the junction held 12 bases outside the gene matches. The CDR3 DNA reads TGCGCCAGCAGCTCCCGGGACAGTATAAGACCGAACACTGAAGCTTTCTTT. Translating it yields CASSSRDSIRPNTEAFF.

This clonotype was picked up a small number of times. The V gene is TRBV6-6, the J gene TRBJ2-7; TRBD1 aligns across 7 bases. Looked up from germline, CDR1 is MNHNY and CDR2 is SVGAGI (reference sequence). The CDR3 consists of 13 residues. The junction had 4 bases not matched to a gene; V was cut back by 6 bases and J by 2 bases. CDR3 protein: CASRSGTAYEQYF. The CDR3 DNA follows: TGTGCCAGCAGGTCCGGGACAGCCTACGAGCAGTACTTC.

This clonotype has a count of ten or more. The chain recombines TRBV27 with TRBJ2-7; TRBD2 is a possible D gene (6 bases). Germline-derived CDR1 and CDR2 are MNHEY and SMNVEV (reference sequence). This CDR3 has 14 residues. Trimming removed 0 bases from V and 7 bases from J, with 13 bases in between. CDR3 loop: CASSLSVAGREQYF. In nucleotides, the CDR3 is TGTGCCAGCAGTTTATCGGTGGCGGGGAGGGAGCAGTACTTC.

The chain is built from TRBV7-6 and TRBJ2-2; a weak D match, TRBD2 (5 bases). CDR3 length: 15 residues. From germline, CDR1 is SGHVS and CDR2 FNYEAQ. Trimming left V 0 bases short and J 8 bases short, with 13 bases between. This chain's CDR3 is CASSLAPEAAGELFF. CDR3 nucleotide sequence: TGTGCCAGCAGCTTAGCCCCTGAAGCGGCGGGGGAGCTGTTTTTT.

The V and J genes are TRBV7-9 and TRBJ1-4; possible D gene TRBD1, 6 bases. The CDR3 covers 15 residues. V lost 5 bases to trimming and J lost 7 bases, with 17 bases between them. Germline V CDR1 and CDR2: SEHNR, FQNEAQ (reference sequence). CDR3 sequence reads: CASSAGRGKSEKLFF. CDR3 nucleotides: TGTGCCAGCAGCGCGGGGAGGGGGAAGAGTGAAAAACTGTTTTTT.

This clonotype has ten or more counts. The CDR3 DNA follows: TGTGCAAGTCGCTTTAGTAGGAGGGGGCGCATTCCGGCCTTTTCACCCCTCCACTTT. Its translation is CASRFSRRGRIPAFSPLHF. The rearrangement uses TRBV12-2 and TRBJ1-6; the table gives TRBD1 as D, unverified against the DNA. TRBV12-2 is a documented pseudogene. The CDR3 is made up of 19 amino acids.

In its sample, this clonotype was seen many times. The CDR3 spells CASSIRDEGLGKNIQYF. The CDR3 DNA is TGTGCCAGTAGTATCCGGGACGAGGGTTTAGGCAAAAACATTCAGTACTTC. The chain employs TRBV19 and TRBJ2-4; D may be TRBD1 or TRBD2 (5 bases each). Deletions cut 3 bases from V and 3 bases from J, with 18 bases between. CDR1 and CDR2 (germline): LNHDA, SQIVND (reference sequence). The CDR3 consists of 17 residues.

Many counts were recorded for this clonotype. Sequence at one end of the junction differs from germline and may be a read error. The rearrangement links TRBV7-7 to TRBJ2-5; D not certain. This CDR3 is built from 14 residues. The germline V gene has CDR1 SSHAT and CDR2 FNYEAQ (reference sequence). The CDR3 DNA follows: TGTGCTAGCAGCCCCGGTGGTCCTCAAGAGACCCAGTACTTC. Its translation is CASSPGGPQETQYF.

There are a few counts of this clonotype. The chain combines TRBV3-1 with TRBJ1-3; D not resolved. Trimming took off 1 base at V and 6 bases at J, with 7 bases between the two ends. Germline CDR1 LGHDT, CDR2 YNNKEL (reference sequence). The CDR3 loop spans 13 amino acids. CDR3 sequence (DNA): TGTGCCAGCAGCCAAGGATCAGAAAACACCATATATTTT. It codes for CASSQGSENTIYF.

This clonotype was counted a few times. J is TRBJ1-5 and V is TRBV29-1; tentatively, D is TRBD1 (6 bases). The CDR3 loop spans 12 amino acids. V was trimmed by 4 bases and J by 2 bases, leaving 6 bases between them. Germline CDR1 reads SQVTM; CDR2 reads ANQGSEA. The CDR3 here is CSVAGGNQPQHF. CDR3 DNA sequence: TGCAGCGTTGCAGGGGGCAATCAGCCCCAGCATTTT. Full variable domain (rest looked up from reference TRBV29-1 and TRBJ1-5): SAVISQKPSRDICQRGTSLTIQCQVDSQVTMMFWYRQQPGQSLTLIATANQGSEATYESGFVIDKFPISRPNLTFSTLTVSNMSPEDSSIYLCSVAGGNQPQHFGDGTRLSIL.